This T cell receptor beta chain was sequenced for a study of T cell responses to AZD1222 COVID-19 vaccine. Sequencing was performed with immunoSEQ multiplex PCR; in TCRdb, only in-frame clones are kept and a portion is missing. This sample yields roughly 66,000 clones, of which 82% are seen a single time; around 5% belongs to the top ten. Concerning this clone itself: Antigen specificity is unknown.

The V gene end was trimmed by 3 bases and the J gene end by 1 base; junction bases not matched to a gene: 4. This CDR3 spans 14 amino acids. Looked up from germline, CDR1 is SGHRS and CDR2 is YFSETQ. Points from the study as a whole: Baseline serostatus was positive in only five to seven AZD1222 recipients. Mostly white British, mostly female donors; authors suggested clonal diversity may be underestimated.

The chain links TRBV5-1 to TRBJ2-7, with 7 nucleotides matching TRBD1. Sequenced here: peripheral blood, sampled on day 0 of AZD1222 vaccination. This receptor was identified in an adult in good health. This CDR3 reads CASSSGTVSYEQYF. As DNA, the CDR3 is TGCGCCAGCAGCTCGGGGACAGTTTCCTACGAGCAGTACTTC.